The T cell receptor (beta chain) under discussion was sequenced for a study of PD-1 blockade in mismatch repair-deficient tumors. About the study: Enrolled about 2012-2016, patients had progressing, pretreated mismatch repair-deficient cancers of 12 types.

TCRdb's copy holds only in-frame clones and misses some; the assay was immunoSEQ multiplex PCR. The sample consists of 75,000 to 85,000 clones, 65% to 85% of them appearing once. Every patient had mismatch repair deficiency by PCR or immunohistochemistry. The TCR-sequenced patients were a few responders to pembrolizumab. Germline CDR1 MNHNS, CDR2 SASEGT. The length of the CDR3 is 14 residues. Trimming at V came to 6 bases and at J to 4 bases, leaving 9 bases not matched to a gene. This specimen was peripheral blood, taken 12 weeks after starting pembrolizumab. The V and J genes are TRBV6-1 and TRBJ2-7; 7 bases line up with TRBD1. The source is an adult with mismatch repair-deficient cancer. The DNA for the CDR3 is TGTGCCAGCAGATCGAGGGGGCCAGCGTACGAGCAGTACTTC. This gives the protein CASRSRGPAYEQYF.